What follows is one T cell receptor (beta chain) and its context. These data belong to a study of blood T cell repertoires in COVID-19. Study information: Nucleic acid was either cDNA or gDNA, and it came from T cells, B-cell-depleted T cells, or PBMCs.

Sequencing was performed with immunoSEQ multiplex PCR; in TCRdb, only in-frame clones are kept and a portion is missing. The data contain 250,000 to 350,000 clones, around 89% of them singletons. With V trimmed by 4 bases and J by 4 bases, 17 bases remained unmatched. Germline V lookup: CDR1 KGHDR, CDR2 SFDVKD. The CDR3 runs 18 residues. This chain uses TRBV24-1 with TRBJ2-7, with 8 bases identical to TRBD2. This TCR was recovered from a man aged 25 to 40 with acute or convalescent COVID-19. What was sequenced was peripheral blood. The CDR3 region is CATSDRLAIAGCQYEQYF. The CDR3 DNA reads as TGTGCCACCAGTGACCGACTCGCGATAGCGGGGTGTCAGTACGAGCAGTACTTC.